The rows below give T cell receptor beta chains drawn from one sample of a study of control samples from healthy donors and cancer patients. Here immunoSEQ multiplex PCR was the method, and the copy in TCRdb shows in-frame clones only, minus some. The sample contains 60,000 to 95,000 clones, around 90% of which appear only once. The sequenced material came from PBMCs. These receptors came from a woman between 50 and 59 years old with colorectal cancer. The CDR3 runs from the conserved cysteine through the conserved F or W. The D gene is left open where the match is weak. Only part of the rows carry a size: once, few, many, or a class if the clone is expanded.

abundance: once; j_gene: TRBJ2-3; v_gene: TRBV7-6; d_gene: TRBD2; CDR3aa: CASSSLAGGTDTQYF; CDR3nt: TGTGCCAGCAGCTCACTAGCGGGGGGGACAGATACGCAGTATTTT
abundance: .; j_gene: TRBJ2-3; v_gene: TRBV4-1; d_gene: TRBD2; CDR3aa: CASSQDTGGRDTQYF; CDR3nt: TGCGCCAGCAGCCAAGATACGGGGGGGAGAGATACGCAGTATTTT
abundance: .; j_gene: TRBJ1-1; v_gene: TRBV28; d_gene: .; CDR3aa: CASSGGRVNTEAFF; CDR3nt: TGTGCCAGCAGCGGCGGGCGGGTGAACACTGAAGCTTTCTTT
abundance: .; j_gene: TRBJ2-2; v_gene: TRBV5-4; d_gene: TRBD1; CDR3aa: CASSPGQGRTGELFF; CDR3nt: TGTGCCAGCAGCCCCGGACAGGGAAGAACCGGGGAGCTGTTTTTT
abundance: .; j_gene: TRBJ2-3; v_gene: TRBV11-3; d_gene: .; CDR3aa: CASSPSGTDTQYF; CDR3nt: TGTGCCAGCAGCCCTAGCGGCACAGATACGCAGTATTTT
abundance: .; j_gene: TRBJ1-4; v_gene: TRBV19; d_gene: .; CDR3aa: CASSIEAAGNEKLFF; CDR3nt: TGTGCCAGTAGTATAGAGGCCGCCGGTAACGAGAAACTGTTTTTT
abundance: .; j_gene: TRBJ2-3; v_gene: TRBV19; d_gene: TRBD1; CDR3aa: CASSMRLRTGATDTQYF; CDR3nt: TGTGCCAGTAGTATGCGGCTCCGGACAGGGGCCACAGATACGCAGTATTTT
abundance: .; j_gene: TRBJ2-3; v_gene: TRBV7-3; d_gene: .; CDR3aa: CASGRGPTDTQYF; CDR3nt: TGTGCCAGCGGACGGGGCCCCACAGATACGCAGTATTTT
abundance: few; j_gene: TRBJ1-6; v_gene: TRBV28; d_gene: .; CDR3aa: CASSSRRRGWDSPLHF; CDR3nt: TGTGCCAGCAGTTCCCGCCGTAGGGGGTGGGATTCACCCCTCCACTTT
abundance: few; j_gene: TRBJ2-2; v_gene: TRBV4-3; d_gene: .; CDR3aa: CASSRHRRGSPGELFF; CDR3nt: TGCGCCAGCAGCCGCCACAGGAGGGGATCCCCCGGGGAGCTGTTTTTT
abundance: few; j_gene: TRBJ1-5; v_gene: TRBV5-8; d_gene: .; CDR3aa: CASSLVRGTGGQPQHF; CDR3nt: TGTGCCAGCAGCTTGGTCCGGGGAACGGGCGGACAGCCCCAGCATTTT
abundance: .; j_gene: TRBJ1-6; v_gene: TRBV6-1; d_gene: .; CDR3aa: CASSEGTPFGNNSPLHF; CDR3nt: TGTGCCAGCAGTGAAGGGACCCCGTTCGGGAATAATTCACCCCTCCACTTT
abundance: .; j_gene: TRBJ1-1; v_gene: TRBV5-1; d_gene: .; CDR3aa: CASSLARENTEAFF; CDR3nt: TGCGCCAGCAGCTTGGCCCGGGAGAACACTGAAGCTTTCTTT
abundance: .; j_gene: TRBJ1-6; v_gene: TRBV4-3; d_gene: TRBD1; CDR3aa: CASSQEIPGGSYNSPLHF; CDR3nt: TGCGCCAGCAGCCAAGAAATCCCAGGGGGCTCCTATAATTCACCCCTCCACTTT
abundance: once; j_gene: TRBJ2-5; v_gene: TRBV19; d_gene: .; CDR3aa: CASSITGSETQYF; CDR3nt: TGTGCCAGTAGTATAACCGGGTCAGAGACCCAGTACTTC
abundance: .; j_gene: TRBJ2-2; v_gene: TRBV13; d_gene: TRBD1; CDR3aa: CASSRFRDRVLNTGELFF; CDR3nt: TGTGCCAGCAGCCGATTCCGGGACAGGGTTTTGAACACCGGGGAGCTGTTTTTT
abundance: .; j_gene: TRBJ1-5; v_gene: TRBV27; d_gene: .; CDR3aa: CASRLGNQPQHF; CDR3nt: TGTGCCAGCAGGCTGGGGAATCAGCCCCAGCATTTT
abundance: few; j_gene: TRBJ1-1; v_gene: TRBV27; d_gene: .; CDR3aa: CASRPGPNTEAFF; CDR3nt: TGTGCCAGCAGGCCGGGACCCAACACTGAAGCTTTCTTT
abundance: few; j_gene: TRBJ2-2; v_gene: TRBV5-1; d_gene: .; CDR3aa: CASSLDNTGELFF; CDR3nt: TGCGCCAGCAGCTTGGATAACACCGGGGAGCTGTTTTTT
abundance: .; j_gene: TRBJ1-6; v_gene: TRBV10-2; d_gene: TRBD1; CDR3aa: CASSERQGDNSPLHF; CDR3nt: TGCGCCAGCAGTGAAAGACAGGGAGATAATTCACCCCTCCACTTT
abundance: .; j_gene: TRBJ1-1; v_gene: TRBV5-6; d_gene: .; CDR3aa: CASQTNTEAFF; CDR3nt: TGTGCCAGCCAAACGAACACTGAAGCTTTCTTT
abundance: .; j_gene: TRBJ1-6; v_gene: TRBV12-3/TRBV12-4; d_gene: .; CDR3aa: CASRRSNSPLHF; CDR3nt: TGTGCCAGCAGGAGGTCTAATTCACCCCTCCACTTT
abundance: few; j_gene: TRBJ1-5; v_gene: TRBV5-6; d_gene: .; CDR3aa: CASSLGAASNQPQHF; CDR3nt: TGTGCCAGCAGCTTGGGGGCGGCCAGCAATCAGCCCCAGCATTTT
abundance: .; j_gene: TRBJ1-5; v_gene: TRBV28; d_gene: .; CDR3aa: CASSRDRNQPQHF; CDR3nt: TGTGCCAGCAGTCGGGACCGCAATCAGCCCCAGCATTTT
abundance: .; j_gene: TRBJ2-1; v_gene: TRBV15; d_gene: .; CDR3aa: CATSRVPGGGSYNEQFF; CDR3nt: TGTGCCACCAGCAGGGTCCCAGGGGGGGGCTCCTACAATGAGCAGTTCTTC
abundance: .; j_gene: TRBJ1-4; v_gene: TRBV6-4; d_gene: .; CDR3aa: CASSDRPVSGTNEKLFF; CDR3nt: TGTGCCAGCAGTGACAGACCGGTCTCCGGTACTAATGAAAAACTGTTTTTT
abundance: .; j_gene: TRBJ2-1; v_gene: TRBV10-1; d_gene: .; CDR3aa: CASSEPGGHEQFF; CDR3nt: TGCGCCAGCAGTGAGCCCGGGGGGCATGAGCAGTTCTTC
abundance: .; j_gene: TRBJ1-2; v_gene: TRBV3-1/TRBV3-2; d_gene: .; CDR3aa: CASSQNRAGGYTF; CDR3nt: TGTGCCAGCAGCCAGAACAGGGCGGGTGGCTACACCTTC